This passage covers 3 T cell receptor beta chains from one sample sequenced in a study of T cell changes during pregnancy in multiple sclerosis. Repertoires were generated with immunoSEQ multiplex PCR, while TCRdb's copy carries only in-frame clones and drops some. The data contain about 68,000 clones, more than 90% of them seen just once; the ten biggest clones take up over 2%. The sequenced sample was peripheral blood, obtained in the first trimester of pregnancy. The receptors were sampled from a female donor with multiple sclerosis, enrolled in a pregnancy study.

On this clone itself: The junction shows a germline mismatch at one end, possibly a read error. V usage is TRBV5-1 and J usage is TRBJ2-7; tentatively, D is TRBD2 (6 bases). The CDR3 extends over 15 amino acids. Germline V gene lookup returns CDR1 SGHRS and CDR2 YFSETQ. The CDR3 protein is CASSFQAGLSYEQYF. For the CDR3, the DNA is TGTGCCAGCAGCTTCCAAGCGGGCCTCTCCTACGAGCAGTACTTC.

The rearrangement uses TRBV5-5 and TRBJ1-6; weak D call: TRBD1 (6 bases). V gave up 4 bases and J gave up 4 bases, with 9 bases separating them. Germline CDR1 SGHKS, CDR2 YYEKEE (reference sequence). The CDR3 spans 14 residues. As DNA, the CDR3 is TGTGCCAGCAGCCTGACAGGTTATAATTCACCCCTCCACTTT. As protein: CASSLTGYNSPLHF.

This rearrangement joins TRBV28 to TRBJ1-2, with D tentatively TRBD1 (6 bases). This CDR3 has 14 residues. V was clipped by 3 bases and J by 4 bases, with 12 bases between them. Germline-derived CDR1 and CDR2 are MDHEN and SYDVKM. DNA of the CDR3: TGTGCCAGCAGTTTGGTGGACAGCGTCTATGGCTACACCTTC. Its translation is CASSLVDSVYGYTF.